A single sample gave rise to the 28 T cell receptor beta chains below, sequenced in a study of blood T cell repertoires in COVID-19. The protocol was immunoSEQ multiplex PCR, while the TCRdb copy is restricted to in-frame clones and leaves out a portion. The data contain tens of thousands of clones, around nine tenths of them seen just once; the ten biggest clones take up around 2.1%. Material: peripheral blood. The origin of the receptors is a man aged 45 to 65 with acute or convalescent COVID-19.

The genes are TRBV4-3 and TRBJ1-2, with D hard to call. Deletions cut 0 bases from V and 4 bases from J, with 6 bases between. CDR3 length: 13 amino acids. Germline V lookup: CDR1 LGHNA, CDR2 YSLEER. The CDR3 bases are TGCGCCAGCAGCCAAGACCATTTCTATGGCTACACCTTC. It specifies CASSQDHFYGYTF.

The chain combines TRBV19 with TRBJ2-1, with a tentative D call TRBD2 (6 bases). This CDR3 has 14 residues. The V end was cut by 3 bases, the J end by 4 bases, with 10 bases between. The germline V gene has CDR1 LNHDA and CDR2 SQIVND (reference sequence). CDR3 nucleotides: TGTGCCAGTAGTATCTTAGCGGAGTACAATGAGCAGTTCTTC. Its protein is CASSILAEYNEQFF. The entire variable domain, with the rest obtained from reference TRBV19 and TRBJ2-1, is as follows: DGGITQSPKYLFRKEGQNVTLSCEQNLNHDAMYWYRQDPGQGLRLIYYSQIVNDFQKGDIAEGYSVSREKKESFPLTVTSAQKNPTAFYLCASSILAEYNEQFFGPGTRLTVL.

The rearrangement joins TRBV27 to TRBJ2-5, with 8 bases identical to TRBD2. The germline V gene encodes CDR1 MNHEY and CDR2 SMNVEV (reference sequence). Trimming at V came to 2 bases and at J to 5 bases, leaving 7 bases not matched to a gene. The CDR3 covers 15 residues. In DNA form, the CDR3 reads TGTGCCAGCAGTTTACGTCGGGGGGGCCTGGAGACCCAGTACTTC. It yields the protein CASSLRRGGLETQYF.

CDR3 coding DNA: TGTGCCAGCAGCTTAGTCCCCCCAATGAACACTGAAGCTTTCTTT. Encoded protein: CASSLVPPMNTEAFF. The chain couples TRBV7-9 to TRBJ1-1, with D unclear. The V and J ends lost 1 base and 0 bases respectively, with 9 bases between them. Germline loops: CDR1 SEHNR, CDR2 FQNEAQ (reference sequence). The CDR3 is 15 residues long.

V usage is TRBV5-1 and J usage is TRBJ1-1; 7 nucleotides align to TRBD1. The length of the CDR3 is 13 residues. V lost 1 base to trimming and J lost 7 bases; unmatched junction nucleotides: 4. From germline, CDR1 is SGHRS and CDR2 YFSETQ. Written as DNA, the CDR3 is TGCGCCAGCAGCTTGCAGGGGGATTATGAAGCTTTCTTT. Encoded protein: CASSLQGDYEAFF.

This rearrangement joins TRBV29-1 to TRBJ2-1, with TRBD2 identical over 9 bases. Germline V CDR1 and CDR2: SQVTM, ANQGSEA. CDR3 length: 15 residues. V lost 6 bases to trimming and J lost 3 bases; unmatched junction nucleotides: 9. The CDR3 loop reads CSVVSGRHGYNEQFF. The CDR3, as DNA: TGCAGCGTAGTTAGCGGGAGACACGGCTACAATGAGCAGTTCTTC.

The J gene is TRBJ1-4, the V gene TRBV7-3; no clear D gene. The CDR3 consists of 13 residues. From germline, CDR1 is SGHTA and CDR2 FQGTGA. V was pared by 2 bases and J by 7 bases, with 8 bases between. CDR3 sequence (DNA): TGTGCCAGCAGCTTACTAACGAGTGAAAAACTGTTTTTT. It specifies CASSLLTSEKLFF.

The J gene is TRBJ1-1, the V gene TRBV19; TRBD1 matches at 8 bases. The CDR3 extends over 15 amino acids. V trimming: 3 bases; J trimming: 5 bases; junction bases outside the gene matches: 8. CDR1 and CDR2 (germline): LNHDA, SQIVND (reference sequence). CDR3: CASSIPDRGYTEAFF. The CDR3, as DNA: TGTGCCAGTAGTATCCCCGACAGGGGATATACTGAAGCTTTCTTT.

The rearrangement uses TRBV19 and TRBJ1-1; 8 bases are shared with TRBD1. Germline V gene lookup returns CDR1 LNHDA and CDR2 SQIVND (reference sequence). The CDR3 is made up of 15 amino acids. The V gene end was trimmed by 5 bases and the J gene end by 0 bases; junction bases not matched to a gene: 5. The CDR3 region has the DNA TGTGCCAGTAGTCCTCAGGGACAGGTGAACACTGAAGCTTTCTTT. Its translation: CASSPQGQVNTEAFF.

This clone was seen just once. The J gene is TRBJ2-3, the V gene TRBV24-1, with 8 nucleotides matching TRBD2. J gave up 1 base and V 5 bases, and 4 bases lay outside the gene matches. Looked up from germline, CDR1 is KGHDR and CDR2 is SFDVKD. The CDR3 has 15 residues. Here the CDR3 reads CATSGTGGGTDTQYF. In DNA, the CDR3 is TGTGCCACCAGTGGTACGGGGGGGGGCACAGATACGCAGTATTTT.

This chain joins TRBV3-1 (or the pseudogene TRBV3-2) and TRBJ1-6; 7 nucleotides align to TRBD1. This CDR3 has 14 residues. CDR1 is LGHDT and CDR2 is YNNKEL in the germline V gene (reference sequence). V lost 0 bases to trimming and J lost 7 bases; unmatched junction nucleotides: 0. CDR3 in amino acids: CASSQDRGNSPLHF. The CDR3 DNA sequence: TGTGCCAGCAGCCAAGACAGGGGGAATTCACCCCTCCACTTT.

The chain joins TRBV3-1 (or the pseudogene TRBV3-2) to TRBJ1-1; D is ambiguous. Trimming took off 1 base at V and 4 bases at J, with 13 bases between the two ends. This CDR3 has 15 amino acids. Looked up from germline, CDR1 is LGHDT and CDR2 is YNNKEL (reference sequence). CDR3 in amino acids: CASSQAYEVATEAFF. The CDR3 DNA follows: TGTGCCAGCAGCCAAGCTTACGAGGTGGCCACTGAAGCTTTCTTT.

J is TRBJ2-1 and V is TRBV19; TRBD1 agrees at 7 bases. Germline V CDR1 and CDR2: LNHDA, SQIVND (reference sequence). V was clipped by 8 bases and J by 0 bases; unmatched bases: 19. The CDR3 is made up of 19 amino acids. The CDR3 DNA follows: TGTGCCAGTCGAGGTTTCGGACAGGTCCGGGGTGACTCCTACAATGAGCAGTTCTTC. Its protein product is CASRGFGQVRGDSYNEQFF.

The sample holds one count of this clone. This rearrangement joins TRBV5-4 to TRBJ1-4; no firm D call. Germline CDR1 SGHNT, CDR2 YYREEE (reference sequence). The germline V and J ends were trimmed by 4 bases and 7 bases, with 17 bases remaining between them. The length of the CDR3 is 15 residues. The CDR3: CASSMARGLGEKLFF. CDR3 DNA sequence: TGTGCCAGCAGCATGGCGAGAGGGCTCGGTGAAAAACTGTTTTTT.

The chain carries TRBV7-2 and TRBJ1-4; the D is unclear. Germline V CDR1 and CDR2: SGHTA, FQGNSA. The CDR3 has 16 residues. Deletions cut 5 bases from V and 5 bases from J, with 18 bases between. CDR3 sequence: CASSLYKQSSNEKLFF. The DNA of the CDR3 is TGTGCCAGCAGCCTCTATAAACAGAGCTCGAATGAAAAACTGTTTTTT.

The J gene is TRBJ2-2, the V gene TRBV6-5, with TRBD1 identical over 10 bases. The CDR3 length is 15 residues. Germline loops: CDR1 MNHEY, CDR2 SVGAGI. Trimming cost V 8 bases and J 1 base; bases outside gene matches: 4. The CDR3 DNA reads TGTGCCAGCGGGCGGGACAGGGGGAACACCGGGGAGCTGTTTTTT. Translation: CASGRDRGNTGELFF.

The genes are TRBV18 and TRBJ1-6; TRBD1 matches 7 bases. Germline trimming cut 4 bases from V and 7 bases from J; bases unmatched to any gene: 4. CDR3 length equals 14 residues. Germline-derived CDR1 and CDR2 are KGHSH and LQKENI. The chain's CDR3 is CASSHDRVNSPLHF. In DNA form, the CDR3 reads TGTGCCAGCTCACATGACAGGGTCAATTCACCCCTCCACTTT.

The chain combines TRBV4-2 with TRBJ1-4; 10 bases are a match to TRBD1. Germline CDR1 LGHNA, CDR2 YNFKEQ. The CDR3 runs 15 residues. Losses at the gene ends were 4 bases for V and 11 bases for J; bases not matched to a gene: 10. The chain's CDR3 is CASSRDRDRGDKLFF. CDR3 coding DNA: TGTGCCAGCAGCCGTGACCGGGACAGGGGTGACAAACTGTTTTTT.

CDR3 DNA: TGTGCCAGCAGCTTAGAAGCTAACAATGAGCAGTTCTTC. It translates to CASSLEANNEQFF. The gene calls are TRBV7-2 and TRBJ2-1; D gene ambiguous. V was shortened by 1 base and J by 5 bases, with 6 bases between the two germline ends. The CDR3 runs to 13 residues. Germline V gives CDR1 SGHTA, CDR2 FQGNSA.

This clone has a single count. CDR3 DNA sequence: TGTGCCAGCAGCTTCGTGCGTGAGCAGTTCTTC. This gives the protein CASSFVREQFF. This chain connects TRBV7-8 to TRBJ2-1, with no clear D. CDR3 length: 11 residues. Germline values: CDR1 SGHVS, CDR2 FQNEAQ. The V end lost 3 bases, the J end lost 9 bases, and 6 bases lay between the germline ends. Drawing the rest from reference TRBV7-8 and TRBJ2-1, the complete variable domain is GAGVSQSPRYKVAKRGQDVALRCDPISGHVSLFWYQQALGQGPEFLTYFQNEAQLDKSGLPSDRFFAERPEGSVSTLKIQRTQQEDSAVYLCASSFVREQFFGPGTRLTVL.

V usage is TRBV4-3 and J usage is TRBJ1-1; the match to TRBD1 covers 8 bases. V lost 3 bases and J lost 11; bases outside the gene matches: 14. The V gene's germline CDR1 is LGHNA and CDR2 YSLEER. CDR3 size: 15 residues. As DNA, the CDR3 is TGCGCCAGCAGCCAGGAGGACAGGGCTTTGAGTGAGGCTTTCTTT. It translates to CASSQEDRALSEAFF.

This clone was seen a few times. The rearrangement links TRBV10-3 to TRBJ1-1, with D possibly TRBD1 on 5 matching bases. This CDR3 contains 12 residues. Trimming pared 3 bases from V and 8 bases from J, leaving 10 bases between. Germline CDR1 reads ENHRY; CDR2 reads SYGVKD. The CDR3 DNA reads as TGTGCCATCAGTGAAGGGGCACGGGAAGCTTTCTTT. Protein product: CAISEGAREAFF.

The CDR3 loop reads CATMGQGGEKLFF. CDR3 coding DNA: TGTGCCACCATGGGACAGGGCGGGGAAAAACTGTTTTTT. The chain employs TRBV25-1 and TRBJ1-4, with 9 positions matching TRBD1. The ends lost 10 bases at V and 8 bases at J; junction bases unmatched: 8. Germline CDR1 and CDR2: MGHDK and SYGVNS. This CDR3 has 13 amino acids.

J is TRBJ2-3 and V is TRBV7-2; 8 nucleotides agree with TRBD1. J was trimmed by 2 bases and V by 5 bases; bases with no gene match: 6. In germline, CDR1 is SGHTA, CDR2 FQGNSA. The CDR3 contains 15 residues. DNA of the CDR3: TGTGCCAGCAGCCCCTGGACAGGGCTCACAGATACGCAGTATTTT. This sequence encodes CASSPWTGLTDTQYF.

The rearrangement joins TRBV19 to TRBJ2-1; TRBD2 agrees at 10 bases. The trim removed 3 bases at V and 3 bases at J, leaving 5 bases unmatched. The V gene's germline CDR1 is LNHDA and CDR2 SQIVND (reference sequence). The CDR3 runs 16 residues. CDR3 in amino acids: CASSILAGVFYNEQFF. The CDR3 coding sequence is TGTGCCAGTAGTATCCTAGCGGGAGTCTTCTACAATGAGCAGTTCTTC.

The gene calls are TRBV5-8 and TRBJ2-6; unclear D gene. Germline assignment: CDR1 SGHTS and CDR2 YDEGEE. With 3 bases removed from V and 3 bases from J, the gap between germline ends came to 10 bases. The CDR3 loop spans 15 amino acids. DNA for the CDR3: TGTGCCAGCAGCTCAACACAGATTGGGGCCAACGTCCTGACTTTC. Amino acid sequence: CASSSTQIGANVLTF. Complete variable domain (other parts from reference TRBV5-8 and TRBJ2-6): EAGVTQSPTHLIKTRGQQATLRCSPISGHTSVYWYQQALGLGLQFLLWYDEGEERNRGNFPPRFSGRQFPNYSSELNVNALELEDSALYLCASSSTQIGANVLTFGAGSRLTVL.

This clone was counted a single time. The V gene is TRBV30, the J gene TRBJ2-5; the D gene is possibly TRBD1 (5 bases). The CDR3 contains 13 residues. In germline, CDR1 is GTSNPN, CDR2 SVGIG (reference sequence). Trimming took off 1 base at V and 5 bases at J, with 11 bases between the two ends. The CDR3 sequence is CAWSGPAGETQYF. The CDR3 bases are TGTGCCTGGAGTGGGCCAGCAGGGGAGACCCAGTACTTC.

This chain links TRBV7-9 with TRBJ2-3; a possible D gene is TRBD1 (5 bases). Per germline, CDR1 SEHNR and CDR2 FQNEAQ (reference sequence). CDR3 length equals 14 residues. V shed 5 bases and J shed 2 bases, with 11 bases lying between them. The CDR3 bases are TGTGCCAGCAGCCGCCAAGGGGCCACAGATACGCAGTATTTT. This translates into CASSRQGATDTQYF. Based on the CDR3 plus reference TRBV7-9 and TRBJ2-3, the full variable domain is DTGVSQNPRHKITKRGQNVTFRCDPISEHNRLYWYRQTLGQGPEFLTYFQNEAQLEKSRLLSDRFSAERPKGSFSTLEIQRTEQGDSAMYLCASSRQGATDTQYFGPGTRLTVL.